This T cell receptor (beta chain) came from a study of PD-L1 blockade in urothelial cancer. This CDR3 has 15 residues. V was clipped by 2 bases and J by 7 bases, with 15 bases between them. Germline CDR1 reads SGHTA; CDR2 reads FQGNSA. The time point: peripheral blood 6 weeks after treatment start. A spike-in of synthetic TCR analog templates was added to each PCR. Repertoires were generated with immunoSEQ multiplex PCR, while TCRdb's copy carries only in-frame clones and drops some. The data contain about 50,000 clones, more than 75% of them singletons. V usage is TRBV7-2 and J usage is TRBJ2-1; D remains ambiguous. Material: PBMCs, obtained around atezolizumab (anti-PD-L1) treatment. The clonotype originates from a man in his 60s with urothelial cancer. Written as DNA, the CDR3 is TGTGCCAGCAGCTTAAGTTACGGTGCAGGAAATGAGCAGTTCTTC. Its protein is CASSLSYGAGNEQFF.